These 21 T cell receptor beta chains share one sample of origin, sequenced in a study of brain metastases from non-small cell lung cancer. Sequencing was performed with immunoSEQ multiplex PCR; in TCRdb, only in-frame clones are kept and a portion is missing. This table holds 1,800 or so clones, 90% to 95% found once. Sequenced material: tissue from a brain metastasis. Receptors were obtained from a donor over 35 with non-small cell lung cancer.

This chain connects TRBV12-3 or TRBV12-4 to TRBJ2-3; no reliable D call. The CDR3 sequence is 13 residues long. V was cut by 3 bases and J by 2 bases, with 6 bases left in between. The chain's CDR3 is CASSLQNTDTQYF. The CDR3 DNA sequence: TGTGCCAGCAGTTTGCAAAACACAGATACGCAGTATTTT.

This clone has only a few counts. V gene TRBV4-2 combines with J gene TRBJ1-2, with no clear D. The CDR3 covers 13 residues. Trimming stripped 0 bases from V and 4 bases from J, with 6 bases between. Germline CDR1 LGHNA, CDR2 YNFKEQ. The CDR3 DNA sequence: TGTGCCAGCAGCCAAGAAGCGGGCTATGGCTACACCTTC. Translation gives CASSQEAGYGYTF.

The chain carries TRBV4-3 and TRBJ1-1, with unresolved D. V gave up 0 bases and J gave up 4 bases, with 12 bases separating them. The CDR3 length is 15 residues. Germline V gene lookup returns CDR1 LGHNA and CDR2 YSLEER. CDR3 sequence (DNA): TGCGCCAGCAGCCAAGATCTGGACCTGATCACTGAAGCTTTCTTT. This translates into CASSQDLDLITEAFF.

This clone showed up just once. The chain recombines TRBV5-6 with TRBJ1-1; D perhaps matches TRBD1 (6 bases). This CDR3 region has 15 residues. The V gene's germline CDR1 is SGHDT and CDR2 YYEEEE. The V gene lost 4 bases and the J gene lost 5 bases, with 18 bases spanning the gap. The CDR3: CASSPRGRGRTEAFF. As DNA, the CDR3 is TGTGCCAGCAGCCCCCGCGGAAGGGGGAGGACTGAAGCTTTCTTT.

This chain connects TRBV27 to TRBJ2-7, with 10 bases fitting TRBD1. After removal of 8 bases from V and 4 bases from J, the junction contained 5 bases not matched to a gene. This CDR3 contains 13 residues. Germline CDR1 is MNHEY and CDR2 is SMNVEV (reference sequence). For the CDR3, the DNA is TGTGCCAGCCGCAGGACAGGGGGGTACGAGCAGTACTTC. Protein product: CASRRTGGYEQYF.

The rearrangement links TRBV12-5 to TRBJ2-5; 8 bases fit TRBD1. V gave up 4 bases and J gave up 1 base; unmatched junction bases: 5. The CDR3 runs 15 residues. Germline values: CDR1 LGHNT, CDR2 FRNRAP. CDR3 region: CASGWNTGGQETQYF. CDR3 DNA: TGTGCTAGTGGTTGGAACACAGGGGGCCAAGAGACCCAGTACTTC.

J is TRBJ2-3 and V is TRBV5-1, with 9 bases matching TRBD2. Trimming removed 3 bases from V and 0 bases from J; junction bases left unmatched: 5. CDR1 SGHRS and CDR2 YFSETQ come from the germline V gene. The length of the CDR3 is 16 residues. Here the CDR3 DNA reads TGCGCCAGCAGCTCGACTACTAGCGGGAGCACAGATACGCAGTATTTT. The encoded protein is CASSSTTSGSTDTQYF.

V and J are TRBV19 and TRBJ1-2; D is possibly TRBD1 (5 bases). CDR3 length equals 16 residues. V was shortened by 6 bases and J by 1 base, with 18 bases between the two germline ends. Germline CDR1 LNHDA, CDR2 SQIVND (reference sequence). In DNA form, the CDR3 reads TGTGCCAGTAGCCGGACGGGGGATTCTTATAACTATGGCTACACCTTC. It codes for CASSRTGDSYNYGYTF.

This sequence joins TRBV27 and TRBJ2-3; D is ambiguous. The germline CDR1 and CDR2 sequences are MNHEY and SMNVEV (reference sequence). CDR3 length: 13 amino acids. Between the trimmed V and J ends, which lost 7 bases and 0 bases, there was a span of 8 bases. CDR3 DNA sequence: TGTGCCAGCACTGCTGCTAGCACAGATACGCAGTATTTT. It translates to CASTAASTDTQYF.

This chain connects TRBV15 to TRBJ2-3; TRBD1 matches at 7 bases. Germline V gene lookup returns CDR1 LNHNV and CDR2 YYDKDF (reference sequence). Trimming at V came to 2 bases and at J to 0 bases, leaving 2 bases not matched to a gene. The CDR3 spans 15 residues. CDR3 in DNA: TGTGCCACCAGCAGAAGCAGGGGGAGCACAGATACGCAGTATTTT. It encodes CATSRSRGSTDTQYF.

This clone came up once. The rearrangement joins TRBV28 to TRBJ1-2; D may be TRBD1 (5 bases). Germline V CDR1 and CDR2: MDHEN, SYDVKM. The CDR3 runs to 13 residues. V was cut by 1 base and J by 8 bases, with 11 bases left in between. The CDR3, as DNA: TGTGCCAGCAGTTTATTAGGCAGGGAAGGCTACACCTTC. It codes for CASSLLGREGYTF.

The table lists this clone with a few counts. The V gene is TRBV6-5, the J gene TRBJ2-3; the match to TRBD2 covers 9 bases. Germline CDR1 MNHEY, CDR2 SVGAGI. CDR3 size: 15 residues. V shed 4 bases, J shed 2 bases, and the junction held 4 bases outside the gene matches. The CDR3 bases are TGTGCCAGCAGTTTAGCGGGGGCCGACACAGATACGCAGTATTTT. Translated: CASSLAGADTDTQYF.

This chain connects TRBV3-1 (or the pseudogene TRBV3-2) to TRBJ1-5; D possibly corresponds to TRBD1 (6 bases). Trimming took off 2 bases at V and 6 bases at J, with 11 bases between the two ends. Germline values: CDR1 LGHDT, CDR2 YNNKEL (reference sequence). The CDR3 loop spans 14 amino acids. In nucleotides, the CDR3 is TGTGCCAGCAGCCAAAGGGGGACCGGTCAGCCCCAGCATTTT. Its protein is CASSQRGTGQPQHF.

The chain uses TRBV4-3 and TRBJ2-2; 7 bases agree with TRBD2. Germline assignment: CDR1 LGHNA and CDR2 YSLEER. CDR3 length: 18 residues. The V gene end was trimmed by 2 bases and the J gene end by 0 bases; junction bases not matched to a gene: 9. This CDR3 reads CASSQLFLAGANTGELFF. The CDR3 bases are TGCGCCAGCAGCCAATTGTTTCTTGCGGGGGCGAACACCGGGGAGCTGTTTTTT.

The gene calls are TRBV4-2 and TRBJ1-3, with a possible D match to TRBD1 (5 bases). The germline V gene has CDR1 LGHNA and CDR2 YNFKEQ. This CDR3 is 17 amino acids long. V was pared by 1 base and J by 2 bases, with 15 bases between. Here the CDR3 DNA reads TGTGCCAGCAGCCAAGTCTCGGCAGGGTATACTGGAAACACCATATATTTT. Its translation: CASSQVSAGYTGNTIYF.

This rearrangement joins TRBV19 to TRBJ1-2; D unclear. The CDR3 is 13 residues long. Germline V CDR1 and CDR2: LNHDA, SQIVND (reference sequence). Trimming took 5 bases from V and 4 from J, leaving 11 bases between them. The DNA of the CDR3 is TGTGCCAGTAGTCAGGATGTTCGCTATGGCTACACCTTC. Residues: CASSQDVRYGYTF.

The CDR3 DNA follows: TGCGCCAGCAGCCAATCTACAGACCTCTATGGCTACACCTTC. Its translation: CASSQSTDLYGYTF. This sequence joins TRBV5-1 and TRBJ1-2, with no clear D. The germline gives CDR1 SGHRS, CDR2 YFSETQ. This CDR3 spans 14 amino acids. V was clipped by 4 bases and J by 4 bases, with 14 bases between them.

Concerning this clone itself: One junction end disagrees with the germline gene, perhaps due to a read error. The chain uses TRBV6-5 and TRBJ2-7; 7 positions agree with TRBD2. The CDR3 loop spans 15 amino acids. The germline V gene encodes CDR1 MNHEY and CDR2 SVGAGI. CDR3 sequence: CTSTYHAGVVSEQYF. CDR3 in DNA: TGTACCAGCACGTATCACGCGGGGGTGGTGAGCGAGCAGTACTTC.

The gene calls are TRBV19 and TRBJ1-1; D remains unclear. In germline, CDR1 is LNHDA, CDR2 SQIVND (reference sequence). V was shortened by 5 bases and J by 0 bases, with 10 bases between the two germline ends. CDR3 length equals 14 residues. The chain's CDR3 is CASSYGGMNTEAFF. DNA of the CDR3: TGTGCCAGTAGTTATGGAGGAATGAACACTGAAGCTTTCTTT.

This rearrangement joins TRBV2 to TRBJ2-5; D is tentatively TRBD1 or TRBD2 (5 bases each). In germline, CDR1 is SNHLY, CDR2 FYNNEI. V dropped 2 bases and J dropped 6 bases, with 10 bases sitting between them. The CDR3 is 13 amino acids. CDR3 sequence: CASSEMGEKTQYF. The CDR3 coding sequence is TGTGCCAGCAGTGAAATGGGGGAAAAGACCCAGTACTTC.

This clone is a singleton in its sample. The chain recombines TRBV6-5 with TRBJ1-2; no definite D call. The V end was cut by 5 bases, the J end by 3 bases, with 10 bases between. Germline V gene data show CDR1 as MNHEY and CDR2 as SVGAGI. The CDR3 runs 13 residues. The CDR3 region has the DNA TGTGCCAGCAGTCCCCGGCCCGACTATGGCTACACCTTC. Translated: CASSPRPDYGYTF.